The subject of this entry is one TCR beta chain. CDR3 length: 15 amino acids. In germline, CDR1 is SGHTA, CDR2 FQGNSA. Trimming removed 4 bases at V and 2 bases at J, with 14 bases between. Profiled with immunoSEQ multiplex PCR; TCRdb holds only in-frame clones, not every one. The sample yields about 67,000 clones, about nine tenths seen once. This record belongs to a study of blood T cell repertoires in COVID-19. This rearrangement joins TRBV7-2 to TRBJ1-1; D might be TRBD1 (5 bases). Sequences were obtained from peripheral blood. This receptor was obtained from a man in his fifties with active COVID-19. Here the CDR3 reads CASSSDGRGNTEAFF. The CDR3 region has the DNA TGTGCCAGCAGCTCGGATGGTAGGGGCAACACTGAAGCTTTCTTT.